Listed below are T cell receptor beta chains from one sample, sequenced in a study of blood T cell repertoires in COVID-19. The table came from immunoSEQ multiplex PCR; TCRdb's copy has only in-frame clones and leaves some out. The data contain about 520,000 clones, 80% to 90% of them singletons. The sample was peripheral blood. Receptors were obtained from a human donor in a cohort sampled during active COVID-19. Each CDR3 is given with its conserved first and last residue. D genes are given only for firm matches. Some rows mark clone size as missing; the rest say once, few, many or name a class of expanded clone.

>TRBJ1-5|.|TRBV12-5|TRBD1
CASGATGGDQPQHF
TGTGCTAGTGGTGCTACAGGGGGAGATCAGCCCCAGCATTTT
>TRBJ1-5|.|TRBV15|.
CATSRDLLQQENQPQHF
TGTGCCACCAGCAGAGATCTATTGCAACAGGAGAATCAGCCCCAGCATTTT
>TRBJ1-3|.|TRBV5-8|.
CASSFARNTIYF
TGTGCCAGCAGCTTTGCCCGGAACACCATATATTTT
>TRBJ2-7|.|TRBV12-5|TRBD1
CASGLVMTGVYEQYF
TGTGCTAGTGGTCTTGTTATGACAGGGGTCTACGAGCAGTACTTC
>TRBJ1-4|once|TRBV20-1|TRBD1
CSGQGGEKLFF
TGCAGTGGACAGGGTGGCGAAAAACTGTTTTTT
>TRBJ1-1|.|TRBV6-5|.
CASSYSQANTEAFF
TGTGCCAGCAGTTACTCGCAGGCGAACACTGAAGCTTTCTTT
>TRBJ1-1|.|TRBV7-9|TRBD1
CASSRSGGETEAFF
TGTGCCAGCAGCAGATCAGGGGGCGAAACTGAAGCTTTCTTT
>TRBJ1-1|.|TRBV2|.
CASRELQVHEAFF
TGTGCCAGCAGGGAATTACAGGTTCATGAAGCTTTCTTT
>TRBJ2-1|.|TRBV11-2|.
CASSLDGGRGNEQFF
TGTGCCAGCAGCTTAGATGGAGGGAGGGGGAATGAGCAGTTCTTC
>TRBJ2-4|.|TRBV12-5|.
CASGLVPPGKFKNIQYF
TGTGCTAGTGGTTTGGTACCCCCAGGGAAATTCAAAAACATTCAGTACTTC
>TRBJ2-7|once|TRBV5-5|TRBD1
CASSLLQGVPHEQYF
TGTGCCAGCAGCTTGCTACAGGGGGTTCCCCACGAGCAGTACTTC
>TRBJ2-1|.|TRBV11-1|TRBD2
CASSVLGGLDNEQFF
TGTGCCAGCAGCGTCTTGGGCGGACTAGACAATGAGCAGTTCTTC
>TRBJ2-1|.|TRBV11-2|TRBD2
CASSLDRSGRKQFF
TGTGCCAGCAGCTTAGATCGAAGCGGGAGGAAGCAGTTCTTC
>TRBJ2-7|once|TRBV7-9|TRBD1
CASSLADRGHHEQYF
TGTGCCAGCAGCTTAGCGGACAGGGGGCACCACGAGCAGTACTTC
>TRBJ1-2|.|TRBV12-5|.
CASDNGAPGGYTF
TGTGCTAGTGATAACGGCGCCCCAGGGGGCTACACCTTC
>TRBJ1-2|.|TRBV28|.
CASYGGKGYGYTF
TGTGCCAGCTATGGGGGCAAGGGCTATGGCTACACCTTC
>TRBJ2-1|.|TRBV9|TRBD2
CASSVVSGRGDEQFF
TGTGCCAGCAGCGTAGTTAGCGGGAGAGGCGATGAGCAGTTCTTC
>TRBJ2-7|.|TRBV6-2/TRBV6-3|.
CASSGRGYEQYF
TGTGCCAGCAGCGGCAGGGGCTACGAGCAGTACTTC
>TRBJ1-2|.|TRBV28|.
CASSLYRGRNGYTF
TGTGCCAGCAGTTTATATAGAGGGCGGAATGGCTACACCTTC
>TRBJ2-7|.|TRBV3-1/TRBV3-2|TRBD1
CASSQWTGFAYEQYF
TGTGCCAGCAGCCAATGGACAGGGTTTGCCTACGAGCAGTACTTC
>TRBJ1-3|once|TRBV19|.
CASSFISSGNTIYF
TGTGCCAGTAGTTTTATCAGCTCTGGAAACACCATATATTTT
>TRBJ2-2|.|TRBV29-1|TRBD2
CSVDSGVGLAGPGELFF
TGCAGCGTTGATTCGGGGGTGGGGCTAGCGGGACCCGGGGAGCTGTTTTTT
>TRBJ1-2|.|TRBV18|.
CASSPDRFYGYTF
TGTGCCAGCTCACCCGACAGGTTCTATGGCTACACCTTC
>TRBJ2-1|.|TRBV7-9|.
CASSLEGANNEQFF
TGTGCCAGCAGCTTAGAAGGGGCTAACAATGAGCAGTTCTTC
>TRBJ1-1|.|TRBV4-3|.
CASSQDPTGTTEAFF
TGCGCCAGCAGCCAAGATCCAACAGGGACGACTGAAGCTTTCTTT
>TRBJ2-3|.|TRBV11-3|TRBD1
CASSFRGGLTDTQYF
TGTGCCAGCAGCTTCCGAGGGGGCCTCACAGATACGCAGTATTTT
>TRBJ2-2|.|TRBV5-1|TRBD2
CASSTRLAGGNTGELFF
TGCGCCAGCAGCACCAGACTAGCGGGAGGTAACACCGGGGAGCTGTTTTTT
>TRBJ1-2|.|TRBV30|.
CAWSHERGNYGYTF
TGTGCCTGGAGCCACGAGCGGGGGAACTATGGCTACACCTTC
>TRBJ1-2|.|TRBV19|.
CASSIGGTLNGYTF
TGTGCCAGTAGTATTGGCGGGACGCTAAATGGCTACACCTTC
>TRBJ1-2|.|TRBV27|.
CASSLGRRPNGYTF
TGTGCCAGCAGTCTTGGTAGGCGGCCGAATGGCTACACCTTC
>TRBJ1-6|.|TRBV7-2|.
CASSPEGRLNSPLHF
TGTGCCAGCAGCCCCGAGGGCCGGCTTAATTCACCCCTCCACTTT
>TRBJ2-7|few|TRBV11-1|TRBD2
CASSLLAGGPYEQYF
TGTGCCAGCAGCTTACTAGCGGGAGGGCCCTACGAGCAGTACTTC
>TRBJ2-5|.|TRBV11-2|TRBD2
CASTRSTGLAVGETQYF
TGTGCCAGCACTCGTTCAACGGGACTAGCGGTTGGAGAGACCCAGTACTTC
>TRBJ2-7|.|TRBV28|TRBD2
CASSLSGGRVDEQYF
TGTGCCAGCAGTTTATCCGGCGGGAGGGTCGACGAGCAGTACTTC
>TRBJ1-5|.|TRBV19|TRBD1
CASKGDREVLQPQHF
TGTGCCAGTAAGGGGGACAGGGAAGTGTTACAGCCCCAGCATTTT
>TRBJ1-4|.|TRBV19|.
CASVAGVEKLFF
TGTGCCAGTGTGGCAGGGGTGGAAAAACTGTTTTTT
>TRBJ1-3|.|TRBV28|TRBD1
CASSSEYGTGDGNTIYF
TGTGCCAGCAGTTCCGAATACGGGACAGGGGATGGAAACACCATATATTTT
>TRBJ2-3|few|TRBV5-1|TRBD1
CASRATGVSTDTQYF
TGCGCCAGCAGGGCGACAGGGGTTAGCACAGATACGCAGTATTTT
>TRBJ2-1|.|TRBV19|TRBD2
CASRGTSGVYNEQFF
TGTGCCAGTAGGGGGACTAGCGGGGTATACAATGAGCAGTTCTTC
>TRBJ2-1|.|TRBV5-1|TRBD1
CASSLLIGQAAYNEQFF
TGCGCCAGCAGCTTGCTCATAGGACAGGCCGCCTACAATGAGCAGTTCTTC
>TRBJ2-2|.|TRBV5-5|TRBD2
CASSLIQTSGYTGELFF
TGTGCCAGCAGCTTGATTCAGACTAGCGGGTACACCGGGGAGCTGTTTTTT
>TRBJ2-2|.|TRBV19|TRBD2
CASSINSGRADGELFF
TGTGCCAGTAGTATCAATAGCGGGAGGGCGGACGGGGAGCTGTTTTTT
>TRBJ2-1|.|TRBV7-3|.
CASSPDAGGYNEQFF
TGTGCCAGCAGCCCCGACGCCGGGGGATACAATGAGCAGTTCTTC
>TRBJ1-3|.|TRBV21-1|.
CASSKGDLETPGNTIYF
TGTGCCAGCAGCAAAGGGGACTTGGAAACGCCTGGAAACACCATATATTTT
>TRBJ2-1|once|TRBV16|.
CASSQSGGAWNEQFF
TGTGCCAGCAGCCAATCGGGTGGGGCCTGGAATGAGCAGTTCTTC
>TRBJ2-7|few|TRBV7-2|.
CASSLASTRGEQYF
TGTGCCAGCAGCCTTGCCTCCACCCGGGGCGAGCAGTACTTC
>TRBJ1-2|.|TRBV9|TRBD1
CASSGSRDRTYYGYTF
TGTGCCAGCAGCGGGAGTCGGGACAGGACTTACTATGGCTACACCTTC
>TRBJ2-7|.|TRBV5-1|TRBD2
CASSLELAGAYEQYF
TGCGCCAGCAGCTTGGAACTAGCGGGAGCCTACGAGCAGTACTTC
>TRBJ1-2|.|TRBV9|TRBD1
CASSAGGQGANYGYTF
TGTGCCAGCAGCGCCGGAGGACAGGGCGCTAACTATGGCTACACCTTC
>TRBJ2-3|.|TRBV7-3|.
CASSLTFLSGDTTDTQYF
TGTGCCAGCAGCTTAACCTTTTTATCGGGAGATACCACAGATACGCAGTATTTT
>TRBJ2-7|.|TRBV6-2/TRBV6-3|.
CASSSPAQRYEQYF
TGTGCCAGCAGTTCCCCCGCGCAGCGATACGAGCAGTACTTC